This TCR beta chain was retrieved from a study of a mutant IDH1 vaccine in newly diagnosed glioma. Study details: Eight vaccinations were given in weeks 1, 3, 5, 7, 11, 15, 19 and 23.

A word on this clone: What it recognizes is unknown.

Time point of the sample: week 5, during vaccination. In the vaccine, a single dose held 300 ug of the mutant IDH1 20-mer peptide, along with topical imiquimod. V was clipped by 6 bases and J by 3 bases, with 9 bases between them. The CDR3 is made up of 11 amino acids. The germline V gene encodes CDR1 DFQATT and CDR2 SNEGSKA (reference sequence). Sequencing used immunoSEQ multiplex PCR; TCRdb keeps in-frame clones, though not all of them. The profile covers fewer than 70,000 clones, with 90% appearing a single time and roughly 5.1% taken by the ten largest. The source was PBMCs, collected from a glioma patient whose treatment included an IDH1 peptide vaccine. This TCR was sampled from a woman aged 40 to 55 with glioma. This rearrangement joins TRBV20-1 to TRBJ2-7, with D possibly being TRBD1 (6 bases). CDR3 sequence: CSAEQGYEQYF. DNA for the CDR3: TGCAGTGCGGAACAGGGCTACGAGCAGTACTTC.